One sample yielded the 21 T cell receptor beta chains listed below, sequenced in a study of blood T cell repertoires in COVID-19. TCRdb's copy holds only in-frame clones and misses some; the assay was immunoSEQ multiplex PCR. The sample lists 200,000 to 250,000 clones; approximately 84% were seen once. The material sequenced was PBMCs or T cells enriched from blood (not recorded which). The receptors come from a man in his 60s who had recovered from COVID-19.

The V and J genes are TRBV19 and TRBJ2-5, with D tentatively TRBD1 (5 bases). The CDR3 is 17 residues long. Germline CDR1 is LNHDA and CDR2 is SQIVND (reference sequence). Trimming pared 1 base from V and 2 bases from J, leaving 17 bases between. The CDR3 loop is CASSIGVRGSGQETQYF. The DNA of the CDR3 is TGTGCCAGTAGTATAGGAGTAAGGGGATCAGGGCAAGAGACCCAGTACTTC.

CDR3 protein: CASSLADRQETQYF. The CDR3, as DNA: TGTGCCAGCAGCTTGGCCGACAGGCAAGAGACCCAGTACTTC. The chain is built from TRBV5-4 and TRBJ2-5; D might be TRBD1 (6 bases). This CDR3 is 14 amino acids long. V lost 0 bases, J lost 2 bases, and 8 bases lay in between. Germline CDR1 reads SGHNT; CDR2 reads YYREEE (reference sequence).

In this sample, this clone turned up once. The rearrangement links TRBV5-1 to TRBJ2-3, with 10 bases that match TRBD2. Germline values: CDR1 SGHRS, CDR2 YFSETQ. V gave up 3 bases and J gave up 3 bases; unmatched junction bases: 10. CDR3 length equals 17 residues. CDR3 bases: TGCGCCAGCAGCTACTACGCAGCGGGGGGGCTAACAGATACGCAGTATTTT. Protein: CASSYYAAGGLTDTQYF.

The J gene is TRBJ1-2, the V gene TRBV4-2; TRBD1 might be the D (5 bases). CDR1 and CDR2 from the germline V gene are LGHNA and YNFKEQ. The CDR3 covers 17 residues. Trimming pared 1 base from V and 4 bases from J, leaving 19 bases between. DNA for the CDR3: TGTGCCAGCAGCCAAGCTGATGCCAGGGCGGGGAGCTATGGCTACACCTTC. The encoded protein is CASSQADARAGSYGYTF.

This chain uses TRBV25-1 with TRBJ1-2; a possible D gene is TRBD1 (5 bases). V dropped 8 bases and J dropped 8 bases, with 18 bases sitting between them. The CDR3 length is 13 residues. Germline CDR1 and CDR2: MGHDK and SYGVNS. The CDR3 DNA reads TGTGCCAGCCGCGACTCCCGTTGGGGCGGCTACACCTTC. Its translation is CASRDSRWGGYTF.

The CDR3 region has the DNA TGTGCCAGCAGCTTGCCGGGACAGGGGGCCTACGAGCAGTACTTC. Protein sequence: CASSLPGQGAYEQYF. The chain carries TRBV5-4 and TRBJ2-7; TRBD1 agrees at 11 bases. The length of the CDR3 is 15 residues. Germline-derived CDR1 and CDR2 are SGHNT and YYREEE (reference sequence). The ends lost 1 base at V and 2 bases at J; junction bases unmatched: 2.

CDR3 amino acids: CASSLGLSTPQHF. CDR3 DNA sequence: TGTGCCAGCAGCCTCGGACTGTCCACTCCCCAGCATTTT. The V and J genes are TRBV3-1 (or the pseudogene TRBV3-2) and TRBJ1-5, with unresolved D. Trimming stripped 4 bases from V and 10 bases from J, with 14 bases between. The germline gives CDR1 LGHDT, CDR2 YNNKEL (reference sequence). This CDR3 region has 13 residues.

Here the CDR3 reads CASSKLAGGFNEQFF. DNA for the CDR3: TGTGCCAGCAGTAAACTAGCGGGGGGTTTCAATGAGCAGTTCTTC. This chain links TRBV6-5 with TRBJ2-1; 12 bases align to TRBD2. The trim removed 5 bases at V and 6 bases at J, leaving 5 bases unmatched. Germline V gene data show CDR1 as MNHEY and CDR2 as SVGAGI. The CDR3 is 15 residues long.

This sequence joins TRBV5-1 and TRBJ1-6; TRBD1 aligns across 7 bases. The length of the CDR3 is 15 residues. J was trimmed by 5 bases and V by 2 bases; bases with no gene match: 4. Germline CDR1 is SGHRS and CDR2 is YFSETQ. The CDR3, as DNA: TGCGCCAGCAGCTTATGGACAGGAGATAATTCACCCCTCCACTTT. It encodes CASSLWTGDNSPLHF.

This chain links TRBV27 with TRBJ1-4, with no clear D. Germline V gene sequence: CDR1 MNHEY, CDR2 SMNVEV (reference sequence). The CDR3 spans 15 residues. V dropped 6 bases and J dropped 1 base, with 12 bases sitting between them. CDR3 bases: TGTGCCAGCAGAACCCACGGGGTAACTAATGAAAAACTGTTTTTT. As protein: CASRTHGVTNEKLFF.

For the CDR3, the DNA is TGCGCCAGCAGCCAAGAAGGGGATACCCTCGATACGCAGTATTTT. It codes for CASSQEGDTLDTQYF. The chain recombines TRBV5-1 with TRBJ2-3; D is perhaps TRBD1 (5 bases). V lost 4 bases and J 6 bases, leaving 18 bases between the germline ends. Germline-derived CDR1 and CDR2 are SGHRS and YFSETQ. The CDR3 spans 15 residues.

This clone was seen only a few times. The J gene is TRBJ1-6, the V gene TRBV9; 8 bases match TRBD1. CDR3 size: 14 residues. With 4 bases clipped from V and 10 bases from J, the junction kept 7 bases outside the gene matches. Germline V gene lookup returns CDR1 SGDLS and CDR2 YYNGEE. The DNA for the CDR3 is TGTGCCAGCAGCCGGACAGGGAAAGGATCACCCCTCCACTTT. Its protein is CASSRTGKGSPLHF.

This chain links TRBV11-3 with TRBJ2-5; TRBD2 matches at 9 bases. CDR1 SGHNT and CDR2 YENEEA come from the germline V gene. The CDR3 is 18 residues long. Trimming at V came to 0 bases and at J to 4 bases, leaving 12 bases not matched to a gene. The DNA of the CDR3 is TGTGCCAGCAGCTTAGAAGTCAGGCGGGGGGGCGGAGGAGAGACCCAGTACTTC. Protein sequence: CASSLEVRRGGGGETQYF.

The gene calls are TRBV5-6 and TRBJ2-1; 14 bases map to TRBD2. Looked up from germline, CDR1 is SGHDT and CDR2 is YYEEEE. The CDR3 is made up of 17 amino acids. V trimming: 2 bases; J trimming: 4 bases; junction bases outside the gene matches: 5. This chain's CDR3 is CASSFGLAGGSYNEQFF. The CDR3 nucleotides are TGTGCCAGCAGCTTCGGACTAGCGGGGGGTTCTTACAATGAGCAGTTCTTC.

The V call is TRBV7-2, the J call TRBJ2-7, with 8 bases lining up with TRBD1. The CDR3 contains 13 residues. V lost 4 bases, J lost 6 bases, and 5 bases stayed unmatched. Germline CDR1 reads SGHTA; CDR2 reads FQGNSA. Here the CDR3 reads CASSSGGWGEQYF. CDR3 DNA: TGTGCCAGCAGCTCAGGGGGCTGGGGCGAGCAGTACTTC.

The chain is built from TRBV6-5 and TRBJ2-7; tentatively, D is TRBD2 (5 bases). The CDR3 has 13 amino acids. V lost 10 bases, J lost 3 bases, and 16 bases lay in between. CDR1 is MNHEY and CDR2 is SVGAGI in the germline V gene. For the CDR3, the DNA is TGTGCCACCCGGGGAAGGGTTAACTACGAGCAGTACTTC. Translated, it gives CATRGRVNYEQYF.

This chain connects TRBV3-1 (or the pseudogene TRBV3-2) to TRBJ2-2; D possibly corresponds to TRBD1 (5 bases). The CDR3 is 16 amino acids. Trimming removed 1 base at V and 4 bases at J, with 13 bases between. Germline CDR1 is LGHDT and CDR2 is YNNKEL (reference sequence). The CDR3 protein is CASSQGVDRFTGELFF. The CDR3 DNA is TGTGCCAGCAGCCAAGGAGTAGACAGATTCACCGGGGAGCTGTTTTTT.

V usage is TRBV7-6 and J usage is TRBJ2-1; possible D gene TRBD1, 5 bases. Trimming left V 5 bases short and J 4 bases short, with 9 bases between. Germline CDR1 SGHVS, CDR2 FNYEAQ. This CDR3 region has 13 residues. This CDR3 is CASSDRGYNEQFF. CDR3 DNA: TGTGCCAGCAGCGACAGAGGATACAATGAGCAGTTCTTC. Variable domain in full (rest from reference TRBV7-6 and TRBJ2-1): GAGVSQSPRYKVTKRGQDVALRCDPISGHVSLYWYRQALGQGPEFLTYFNYEAQQDKSGLPNDRFSAERPEGSISTLTIQRTEQRDSAMYRCASSDRGYNEQFFGPGTRLTVL.

The chain links TRBV5-1 to TRBJ1-1; D is possibly TRBD1 (6 bases). The CDR3 spans 13 residues. The germline V gene encodes CDR1 SGHRS and CDR2 YFSETQ. V was trimmed by 6 bases and J by 1 base, leaving 10 bases between them. The CDR3 region has the DNA TGCGCCAGCACCGAGGACAGGAACACTGAAGCTTTCTTT. Its protein is CASTEDRNTEAFF.

The genes are TRBV7-3 and TRBJ2-5, with D possibly matching TRBD2 (6 bases). The V and J ends lost 1 base and 4 bases respectively, with 13 bases between them. This CDR3 region has 15 residues. Germline assignment: CDR1 SGHTA and CDR2 FQGTGA. The CDR3 sequence is CASSLSGARGETQYF. CDR3 DNA sequence: TGTGCCAGCAGCTTAAGCGGGGCCCGAGGAGAGACCCAGTACTTC.

This clone was seen only a few times. The chain couples TRBV19 to TRBJ1-4; D remains unclear. The ends were cut back, 8 bases at V and 5 bases at J, with 12 bases in the middle. This CDR3 has 13 amino acids. CDR1 is LNHDA and CDR2 is SQIVND in the germline V gene (reference sequence). CDR3 in DNA: TGTGCCAGTGCAAGGTCGGGGAATGAAAAACTGTTTTTT. As protein: CASARSGNEKLFF.